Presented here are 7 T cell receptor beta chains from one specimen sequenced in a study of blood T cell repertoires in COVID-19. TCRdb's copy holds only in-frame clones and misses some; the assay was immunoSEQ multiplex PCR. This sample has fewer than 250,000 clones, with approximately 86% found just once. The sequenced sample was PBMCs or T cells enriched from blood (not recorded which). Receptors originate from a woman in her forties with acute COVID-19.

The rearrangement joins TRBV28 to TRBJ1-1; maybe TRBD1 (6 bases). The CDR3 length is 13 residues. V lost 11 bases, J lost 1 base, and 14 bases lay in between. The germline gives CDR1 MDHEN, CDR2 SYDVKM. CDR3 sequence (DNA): TGTGCCGGCCGTCGGGACAAGAACACTGAAGCTTTCTTT. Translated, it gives CAGRRDKNTEAFF.

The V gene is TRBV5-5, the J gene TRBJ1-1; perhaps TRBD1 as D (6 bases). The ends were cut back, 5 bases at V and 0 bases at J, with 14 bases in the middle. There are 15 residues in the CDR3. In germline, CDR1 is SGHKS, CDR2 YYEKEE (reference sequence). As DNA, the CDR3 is TGTGCCAGCAGTCGAGACAGGTTTATGAACACTGAAGCTTTCTTT. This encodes CASSRDRFMNTEAFF.

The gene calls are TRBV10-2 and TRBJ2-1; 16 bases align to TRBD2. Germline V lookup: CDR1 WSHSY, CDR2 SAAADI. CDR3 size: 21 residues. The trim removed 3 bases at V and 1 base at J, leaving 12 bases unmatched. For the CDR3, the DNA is TGCGCCAGCAGTGACGCGGGAGTGGGACTAGCGGGAGGGGAGTCCTACAATGAGCAGTTCTTC. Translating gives CASSDAGVGLAGGESYNEQFF.

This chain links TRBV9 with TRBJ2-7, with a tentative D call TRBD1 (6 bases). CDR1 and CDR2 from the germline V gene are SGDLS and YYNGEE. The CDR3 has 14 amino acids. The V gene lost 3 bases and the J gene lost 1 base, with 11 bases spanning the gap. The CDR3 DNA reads TGTGCCAGCAGCGGCCGGGACAATTCCTACGAGCAGTACTTC. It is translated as CASSGRDNSYEQYF.

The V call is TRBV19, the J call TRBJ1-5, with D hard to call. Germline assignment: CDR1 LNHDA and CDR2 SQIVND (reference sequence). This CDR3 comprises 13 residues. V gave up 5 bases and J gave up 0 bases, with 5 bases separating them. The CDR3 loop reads CASSQYSNQPQHF. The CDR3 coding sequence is TGTGCCAGTAGTCAGTATAGCAATCAGCCCCAGCATTTT.

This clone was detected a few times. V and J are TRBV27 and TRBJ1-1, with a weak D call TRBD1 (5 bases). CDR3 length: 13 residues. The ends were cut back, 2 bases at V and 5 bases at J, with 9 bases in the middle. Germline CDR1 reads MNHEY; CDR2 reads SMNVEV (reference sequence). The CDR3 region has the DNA TGTGCCAGCAGTTTACAGGGAGGGACTGAAGCTTTCTTT. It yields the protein CASSLQGGTEAFF.

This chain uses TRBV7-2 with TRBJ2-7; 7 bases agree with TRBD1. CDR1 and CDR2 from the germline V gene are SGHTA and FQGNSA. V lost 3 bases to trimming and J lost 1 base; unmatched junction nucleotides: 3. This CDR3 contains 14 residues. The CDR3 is CASSFSGGSYEQYF. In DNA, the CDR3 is TGTGCCAGCAGCTTTTCAGGGGGATCCTACGAGCAGTACTTC. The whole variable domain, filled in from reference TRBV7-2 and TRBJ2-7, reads GAGVSQSPSNKVTEKGKDVELRCDPISGHTALYWYRQSLGQGLEFLIYFQGNSAPDKSGLPSDRFSAERTGGSVSTLTIQRTQQEDSAVYLCASSFSGGSYEQYFGPGTRLTVT.